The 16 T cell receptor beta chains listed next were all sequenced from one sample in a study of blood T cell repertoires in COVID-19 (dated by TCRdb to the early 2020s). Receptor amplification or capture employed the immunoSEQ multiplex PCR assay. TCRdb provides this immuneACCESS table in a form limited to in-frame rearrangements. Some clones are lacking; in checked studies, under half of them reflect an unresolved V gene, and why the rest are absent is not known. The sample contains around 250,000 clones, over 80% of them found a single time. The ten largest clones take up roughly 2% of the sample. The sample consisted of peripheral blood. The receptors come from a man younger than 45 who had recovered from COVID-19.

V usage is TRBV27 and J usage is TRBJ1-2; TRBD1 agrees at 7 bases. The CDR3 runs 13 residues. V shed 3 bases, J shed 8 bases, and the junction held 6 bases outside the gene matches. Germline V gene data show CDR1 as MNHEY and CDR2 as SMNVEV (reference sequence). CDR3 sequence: CASSFRTGEGYTF. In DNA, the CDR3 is TGTGCCAGCAGTTTTAGAACAGGGGAAGGCTACACCTTC.

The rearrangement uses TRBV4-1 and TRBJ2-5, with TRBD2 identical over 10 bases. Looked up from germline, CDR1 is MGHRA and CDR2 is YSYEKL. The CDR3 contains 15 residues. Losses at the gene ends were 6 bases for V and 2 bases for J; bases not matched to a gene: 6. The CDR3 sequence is CASSPLAGIQETQYF. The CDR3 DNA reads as TGCGCCAGCAGTCCACTAGCGGGGATTCAAGAGACCCAGTACTTC.

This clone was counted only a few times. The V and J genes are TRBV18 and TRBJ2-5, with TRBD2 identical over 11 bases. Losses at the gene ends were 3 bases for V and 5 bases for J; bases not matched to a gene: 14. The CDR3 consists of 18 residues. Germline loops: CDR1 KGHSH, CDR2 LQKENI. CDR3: CASSPGRTSGGYGETQYF. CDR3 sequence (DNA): TGTGCCAGCTCACCGGGCCGAACTAGCGGGGGTTACGGGGAGACCCAGTACTTC.

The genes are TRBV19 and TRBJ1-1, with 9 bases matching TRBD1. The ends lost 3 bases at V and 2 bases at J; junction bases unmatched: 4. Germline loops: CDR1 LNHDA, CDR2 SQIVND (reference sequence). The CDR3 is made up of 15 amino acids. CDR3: CASSMRDRANTEAFF. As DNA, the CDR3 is TGTGCCAGTAGTATGCGGGACAGGGCTAACACTGAAGCTTTCTTT.

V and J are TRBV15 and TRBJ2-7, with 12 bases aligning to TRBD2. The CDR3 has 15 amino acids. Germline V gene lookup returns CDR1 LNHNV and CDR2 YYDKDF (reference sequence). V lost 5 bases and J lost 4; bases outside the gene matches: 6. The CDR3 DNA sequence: TGTGCCACCAGCCGGGGGACTAGCGGGTCTTACGAGCAGTACGTC. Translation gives CATSRGTSGSYEQYV.

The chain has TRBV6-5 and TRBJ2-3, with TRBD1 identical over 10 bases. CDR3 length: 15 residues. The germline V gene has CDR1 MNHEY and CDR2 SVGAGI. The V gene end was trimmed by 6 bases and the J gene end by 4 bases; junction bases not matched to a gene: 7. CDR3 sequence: CASSRQGASADTQYF. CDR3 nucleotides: TGTGCCAGCAGCAGACAGGGGGCGAGCGCAGATACGCAGTATTTT.

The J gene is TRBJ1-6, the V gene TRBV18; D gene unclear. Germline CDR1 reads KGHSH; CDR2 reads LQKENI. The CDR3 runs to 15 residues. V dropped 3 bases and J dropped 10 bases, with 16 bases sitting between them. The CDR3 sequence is CASSPEFLTASPLHF. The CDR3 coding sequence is TGTGCCAGCTCACCTGAGTTCTTAACTGCCTCACCCCTCCACTTT. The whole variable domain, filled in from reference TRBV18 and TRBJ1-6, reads NAGVMQNPRHLVRRRGQEARLRCSPMKGHSHVYWYRQLPEEGLKFMVYLQKENIIDESGMPKERFSAEFPKEGPSILRIQQVVRGDSAAYFCASSPEFLTASPLHFGNGTRLTVT.

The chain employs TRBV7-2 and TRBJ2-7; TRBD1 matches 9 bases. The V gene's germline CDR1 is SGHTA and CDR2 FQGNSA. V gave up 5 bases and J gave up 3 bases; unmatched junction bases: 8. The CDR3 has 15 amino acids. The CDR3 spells CASSHRDREVYEQYV. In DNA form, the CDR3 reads TGTGCCAGCAGCCACCGGGACAGGGAAGTCTACGAGCAGTACGTC.

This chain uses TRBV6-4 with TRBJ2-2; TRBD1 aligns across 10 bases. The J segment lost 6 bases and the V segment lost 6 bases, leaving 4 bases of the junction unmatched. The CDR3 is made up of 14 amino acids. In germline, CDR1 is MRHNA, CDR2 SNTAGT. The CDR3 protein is CASRGQGKSGELFF. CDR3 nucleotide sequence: TGTGCCAGCAGGGGACAGGGGAAATCCGGGGAGCTGTTTTTT.

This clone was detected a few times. The CDR3 DNA sequence: TGTGCCAGCACCCCTGGGAGCTCTGGAAACACCATATATTTT. As protein: CASTPGSSGNTIYF. The rearrangement links TRBV7-9 to TRBJ1-3; D gene uncertain. Per the germline V gene, CDR1 is SEHNR and CDR2 is FQNEAQ (reference sequence). The V gene lost 7 bases and the J gene lost 0 bases, with 10 bases spanning the gap. The CDR3 sequence is 14 residues long.

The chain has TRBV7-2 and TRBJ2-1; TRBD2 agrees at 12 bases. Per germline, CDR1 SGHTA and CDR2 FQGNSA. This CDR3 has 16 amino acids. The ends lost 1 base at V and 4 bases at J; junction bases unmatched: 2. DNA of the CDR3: TGTGCCAGCAGCTTAGGGACTAGCGGGGATTACAATGAGCAGTTCTTC. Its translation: CASSLGTSGDYNEQFF.

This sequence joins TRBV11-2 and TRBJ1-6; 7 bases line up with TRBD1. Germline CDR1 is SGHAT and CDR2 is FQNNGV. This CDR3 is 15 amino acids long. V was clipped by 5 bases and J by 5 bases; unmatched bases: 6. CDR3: CASSPRDSDNSPLHF. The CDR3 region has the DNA TGTGCCAGCAGCCCGCGGGACAGCGATAATTCACCCCTCCACTTT.

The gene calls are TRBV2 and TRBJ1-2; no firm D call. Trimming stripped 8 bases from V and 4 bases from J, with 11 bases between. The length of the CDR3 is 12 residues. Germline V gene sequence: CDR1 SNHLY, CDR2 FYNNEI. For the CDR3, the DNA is TGTGCCAGCGCCGGGAGCCTCTATGGCTACACCTTC. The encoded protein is CASAGSLYGYTF.

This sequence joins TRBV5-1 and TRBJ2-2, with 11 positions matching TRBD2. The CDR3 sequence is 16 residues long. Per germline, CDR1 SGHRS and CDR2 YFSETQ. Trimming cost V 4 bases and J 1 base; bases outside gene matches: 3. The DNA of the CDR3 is TGCGCCAGCAGCATCCTAGCGGGGGGGAACACCGGGGAGCTGTTTTTT. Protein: CASSILAGGNTGELFF.

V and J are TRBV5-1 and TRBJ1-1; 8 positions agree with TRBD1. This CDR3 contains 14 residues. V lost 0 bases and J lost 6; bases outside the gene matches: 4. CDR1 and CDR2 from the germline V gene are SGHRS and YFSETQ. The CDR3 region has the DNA TGCGCCAGCAGCTTGGAACAGGGGGTCGCTGAAGCTTTCTTT. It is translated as CASSLEQGVAEAFF.

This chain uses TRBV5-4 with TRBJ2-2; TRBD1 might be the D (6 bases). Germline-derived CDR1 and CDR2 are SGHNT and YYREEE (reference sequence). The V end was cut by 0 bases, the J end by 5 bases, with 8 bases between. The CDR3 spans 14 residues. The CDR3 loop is CASSLEQGTGELFF. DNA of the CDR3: TGTGCCAGCAGCTTGGAGCAGGGGACCGGGGAGCTGTTTTTT.